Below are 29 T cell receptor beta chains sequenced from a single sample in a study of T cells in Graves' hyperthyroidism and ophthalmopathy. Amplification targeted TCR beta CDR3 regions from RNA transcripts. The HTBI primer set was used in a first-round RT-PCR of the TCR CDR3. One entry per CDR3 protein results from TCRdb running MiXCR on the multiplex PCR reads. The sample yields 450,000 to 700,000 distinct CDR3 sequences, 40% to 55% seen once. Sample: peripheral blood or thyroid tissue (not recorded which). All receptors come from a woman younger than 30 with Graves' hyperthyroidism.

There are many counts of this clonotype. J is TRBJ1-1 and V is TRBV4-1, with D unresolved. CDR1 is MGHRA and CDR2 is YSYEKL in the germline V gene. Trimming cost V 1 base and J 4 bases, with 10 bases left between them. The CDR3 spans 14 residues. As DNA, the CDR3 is TGCGCCAGCAGCCAAGCTGCCCTGGGCACTGAAGCTTTCTTT. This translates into CASSQAALGTEAFF.

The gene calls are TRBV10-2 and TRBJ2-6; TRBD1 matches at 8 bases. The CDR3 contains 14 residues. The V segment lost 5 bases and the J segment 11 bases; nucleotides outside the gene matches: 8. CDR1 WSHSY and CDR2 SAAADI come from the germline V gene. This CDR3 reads CASSKDRGPYVLTF. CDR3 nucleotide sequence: TGCGCCAGCAGTAAAGACAGGGGACCCTACGTCCTGACTTTC.

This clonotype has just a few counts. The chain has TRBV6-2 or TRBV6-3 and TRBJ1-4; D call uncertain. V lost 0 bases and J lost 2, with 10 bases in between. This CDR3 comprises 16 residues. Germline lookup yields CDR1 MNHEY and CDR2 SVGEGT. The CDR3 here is CASSYSSGATNEKLFF. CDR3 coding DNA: TGTGCCAGCAGTTACTCGAGTGGCGCGACTAATGAAAAACTGTTTTTT.

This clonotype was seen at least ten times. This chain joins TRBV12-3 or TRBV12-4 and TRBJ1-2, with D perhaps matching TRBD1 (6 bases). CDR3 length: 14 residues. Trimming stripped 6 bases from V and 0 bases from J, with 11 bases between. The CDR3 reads CASSPGQTNYGYTF. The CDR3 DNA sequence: TGTGCCAGCAGCCCGGGACAAACTAACTATGGCTACACCTTC.

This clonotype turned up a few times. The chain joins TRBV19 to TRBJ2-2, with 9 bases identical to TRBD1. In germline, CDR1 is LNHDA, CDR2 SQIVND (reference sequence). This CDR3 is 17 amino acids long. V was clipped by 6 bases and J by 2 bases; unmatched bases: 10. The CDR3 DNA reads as TGTGCCAGTAGCGGGACAGGGAGAATTTATAACACCGGGGAGCTGTTTTTT. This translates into CASSGTGRIYNTGELFF. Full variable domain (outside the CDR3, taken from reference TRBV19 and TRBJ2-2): DGGITQSPKYLFRKEGQNVTLSCEQNLNHDAMYWYRQDPGQGLRLIYYSQIVNDFQKGDIAEGYSVSREKKESFPLTVTSAQKNPTAFYLCASSGTGRIYNTGELFFGEGSRLTVL.

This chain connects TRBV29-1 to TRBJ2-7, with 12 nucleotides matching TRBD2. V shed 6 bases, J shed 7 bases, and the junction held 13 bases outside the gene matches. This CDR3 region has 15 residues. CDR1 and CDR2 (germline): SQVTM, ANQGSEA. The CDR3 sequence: CSVYASGRAMGEQYF. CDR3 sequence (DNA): TGCAGCGTATATGCTAGCGGGAGGGCCATGGGGGAGCAGTACTTC.

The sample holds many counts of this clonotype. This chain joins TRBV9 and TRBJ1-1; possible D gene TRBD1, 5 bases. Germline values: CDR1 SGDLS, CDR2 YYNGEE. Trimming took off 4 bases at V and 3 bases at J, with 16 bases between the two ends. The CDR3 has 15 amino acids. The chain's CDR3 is CASSPIEGLDTEAFF. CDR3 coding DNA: TGTGCCAGCAGCCCAATAGAGGGGTTGGACACTGAAGCTTTCTTT.

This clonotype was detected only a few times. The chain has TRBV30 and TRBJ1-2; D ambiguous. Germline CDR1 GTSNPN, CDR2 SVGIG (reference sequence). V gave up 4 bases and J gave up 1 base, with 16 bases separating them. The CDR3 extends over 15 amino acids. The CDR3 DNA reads TGTGCCTGGACCCGTAACCCAGGTGTTAACTATGGCTACACCTTC. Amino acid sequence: CAWTRNPGVNYGYTF. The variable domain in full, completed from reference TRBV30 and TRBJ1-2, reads SQTIHQWPATLVQPVGSPLSLECTVEGTSNPNLYWYRQAAGRGLQLLFYSVGIGQISSEVPQNLSASRPQDRQFILSSKKLLLSDSGFYLCAWTRNPGVNYGYTFGSGTRLTVV.

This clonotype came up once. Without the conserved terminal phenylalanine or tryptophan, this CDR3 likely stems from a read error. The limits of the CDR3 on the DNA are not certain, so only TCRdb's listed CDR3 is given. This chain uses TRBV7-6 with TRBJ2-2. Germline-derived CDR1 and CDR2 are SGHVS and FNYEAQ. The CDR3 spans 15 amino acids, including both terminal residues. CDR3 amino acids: CASSPSGSEHRGAVV.

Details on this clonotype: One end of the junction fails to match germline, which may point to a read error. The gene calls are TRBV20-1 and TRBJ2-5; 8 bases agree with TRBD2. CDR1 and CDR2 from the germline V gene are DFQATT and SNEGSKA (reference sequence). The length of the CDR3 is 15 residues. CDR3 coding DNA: TGCAGTGCTAGGACTCTCGGGAGGGCCCAAAAGACCCAGTACTTC. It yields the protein CSARTLGRAQKTQYF.

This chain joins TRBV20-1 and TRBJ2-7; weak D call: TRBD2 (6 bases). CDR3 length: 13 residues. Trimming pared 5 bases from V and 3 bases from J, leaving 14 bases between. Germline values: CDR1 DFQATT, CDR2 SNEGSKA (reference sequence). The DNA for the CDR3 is TGCAGTGCTGCACGACCGGGGGACTACGAGCAGTACTTC. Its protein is CSAARPGDYEQYF.

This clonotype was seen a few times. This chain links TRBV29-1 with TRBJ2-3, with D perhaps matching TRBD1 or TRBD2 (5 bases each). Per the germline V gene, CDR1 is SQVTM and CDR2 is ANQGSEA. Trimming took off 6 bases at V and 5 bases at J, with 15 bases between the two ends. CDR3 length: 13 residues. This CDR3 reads CSVGERAGDTQYF. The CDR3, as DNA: TGCAGCGTGGGGGAGAGGGCTGGAGATACGCAGTATTTT.

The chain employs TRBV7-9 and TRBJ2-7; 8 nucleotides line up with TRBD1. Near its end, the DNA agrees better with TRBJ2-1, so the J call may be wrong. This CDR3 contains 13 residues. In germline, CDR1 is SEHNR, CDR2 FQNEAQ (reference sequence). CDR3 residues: CASSADRAIRQFF. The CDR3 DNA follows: TGTGCCAGCAGCGCGGACAGGGCCATAAGGCAGTTCTTC.

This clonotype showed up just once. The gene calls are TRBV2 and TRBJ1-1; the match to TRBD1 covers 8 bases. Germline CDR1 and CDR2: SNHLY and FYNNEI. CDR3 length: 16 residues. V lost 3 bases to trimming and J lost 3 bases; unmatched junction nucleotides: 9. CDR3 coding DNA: TGTGCCAGCAGTGAGGACAGGGTATCCGGCTACACTGAAGCTTTCTTT. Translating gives CASSEDRVSGYTEAFF.

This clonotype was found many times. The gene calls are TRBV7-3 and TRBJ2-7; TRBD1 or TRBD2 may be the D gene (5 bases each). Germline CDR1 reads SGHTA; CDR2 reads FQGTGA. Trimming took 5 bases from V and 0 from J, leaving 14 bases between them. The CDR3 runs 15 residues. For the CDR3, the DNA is TGTGCCAGCAGCCGTGTGGCAGGGAGCTCCTACGAGCAGTACTTC. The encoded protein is CASSRVAGSSYEQYF.

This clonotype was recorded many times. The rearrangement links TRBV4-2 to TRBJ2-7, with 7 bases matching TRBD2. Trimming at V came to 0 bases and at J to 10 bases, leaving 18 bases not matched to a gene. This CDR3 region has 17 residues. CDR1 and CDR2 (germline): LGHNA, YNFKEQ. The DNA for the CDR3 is TGTGCCAGCAGCCAAGACGTTTTTCGGGGGGTCCGGGCGGAACAGTACTTC. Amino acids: CASSQDVFRGVRAEQYF.

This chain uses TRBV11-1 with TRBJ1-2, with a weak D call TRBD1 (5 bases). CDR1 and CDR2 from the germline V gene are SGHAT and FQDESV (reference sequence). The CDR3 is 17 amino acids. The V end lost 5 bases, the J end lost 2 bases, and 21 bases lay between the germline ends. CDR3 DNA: TGTGCCAGCAGCAGTGATCCGCGACAGAAGGGAAACTATGGCTACACCTTC. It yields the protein CASSSDPRQKGNYGYTF. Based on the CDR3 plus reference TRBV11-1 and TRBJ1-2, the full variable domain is EAEVAQSPRYKITEKSQAVAFWCDPISGHATLYWYRQILGQGPELLVQFQDESVVDDSQLPKDRFSAERLKGVDSTLKIQPAELGDSAMYLCASSSDPRQKGNYGYTFGSGTRLTVV.

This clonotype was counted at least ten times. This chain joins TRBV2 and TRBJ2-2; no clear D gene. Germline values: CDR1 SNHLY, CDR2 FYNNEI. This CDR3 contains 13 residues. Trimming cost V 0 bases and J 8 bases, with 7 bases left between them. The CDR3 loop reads CASSEARWGELFF. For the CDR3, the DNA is TGTGCCAGCAGTGAAGCTAGATGGGGGGAGCTGTTTTTT.

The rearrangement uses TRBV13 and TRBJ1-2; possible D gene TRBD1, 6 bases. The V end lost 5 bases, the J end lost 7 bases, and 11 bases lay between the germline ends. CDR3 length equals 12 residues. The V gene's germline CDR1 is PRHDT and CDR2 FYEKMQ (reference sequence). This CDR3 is CASSPQGSGYTF. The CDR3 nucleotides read TGTGCCAGCAGCCCACAGGGCTCTGGCTACACCTTC.

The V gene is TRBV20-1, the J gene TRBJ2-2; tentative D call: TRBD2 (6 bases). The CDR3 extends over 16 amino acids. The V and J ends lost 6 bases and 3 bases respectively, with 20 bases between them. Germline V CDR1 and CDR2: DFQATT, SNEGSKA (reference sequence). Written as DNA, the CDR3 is TGCAGTGCCAGCAAACGGGGGAAGGTGGACACCGGGGAGCTGTTTTTT. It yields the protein CSASKRGKVDTGELFF.

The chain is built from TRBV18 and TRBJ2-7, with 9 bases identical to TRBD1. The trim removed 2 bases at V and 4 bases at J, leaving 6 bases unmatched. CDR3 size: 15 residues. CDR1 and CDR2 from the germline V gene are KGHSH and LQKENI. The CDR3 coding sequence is TGTGCCAGCTCACCAAGGGACAGGGTGTCATACGAGCAGTACTTC. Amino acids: CASSPRDRVSYEQYF.

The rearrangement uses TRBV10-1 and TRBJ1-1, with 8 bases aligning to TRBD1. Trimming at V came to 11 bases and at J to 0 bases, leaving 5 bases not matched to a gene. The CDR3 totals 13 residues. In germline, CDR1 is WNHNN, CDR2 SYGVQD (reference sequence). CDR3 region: CAFRQGLNTEAFF. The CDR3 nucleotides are TGCGCCTTTCGACAGGGGCTGAACACTGAAGCTTTCTTT.

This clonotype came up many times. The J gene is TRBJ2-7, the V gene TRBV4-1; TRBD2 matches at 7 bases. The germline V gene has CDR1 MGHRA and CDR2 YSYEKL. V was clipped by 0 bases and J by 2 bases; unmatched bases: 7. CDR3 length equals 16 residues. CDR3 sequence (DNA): TGCGCCAGCAGCCAAGAGCGGTCTAGCGGAGCCTACGAGCAGTACTTC. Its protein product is CASSQERSSGAYEQYF.

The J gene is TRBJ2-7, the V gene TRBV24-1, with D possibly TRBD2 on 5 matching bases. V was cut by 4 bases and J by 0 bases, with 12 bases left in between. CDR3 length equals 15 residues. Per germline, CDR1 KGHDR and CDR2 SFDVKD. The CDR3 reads CATSESRGLSYEQYF. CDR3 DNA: TGTGCCACCAGTGAGAGCCGAGGGCTCTCCTACGAGCAGTACTTC.

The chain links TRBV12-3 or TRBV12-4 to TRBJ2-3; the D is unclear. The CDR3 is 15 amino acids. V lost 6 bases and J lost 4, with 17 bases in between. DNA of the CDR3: TGTGCCAGCAGCCTGCTCCGCCCTGGGGCAGATACGCAGTATTTT. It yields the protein CASSLLRPGADTQYF.

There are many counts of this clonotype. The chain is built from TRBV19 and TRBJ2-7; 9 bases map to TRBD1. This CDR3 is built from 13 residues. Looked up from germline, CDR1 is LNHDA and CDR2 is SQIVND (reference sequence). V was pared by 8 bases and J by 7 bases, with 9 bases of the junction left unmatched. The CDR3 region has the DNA TGTGCCAGTTCGGACAGGGGAATAGGGGAGCAGTACTTC. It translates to CASSDRGIGEQYF.

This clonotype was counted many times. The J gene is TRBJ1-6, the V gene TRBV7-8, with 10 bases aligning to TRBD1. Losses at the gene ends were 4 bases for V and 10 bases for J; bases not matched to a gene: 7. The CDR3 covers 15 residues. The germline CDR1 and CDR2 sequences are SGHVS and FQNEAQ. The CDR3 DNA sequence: TGTGCCAGCAGCTCATCCGGGACAGGGGAATCACCCCTCCACTTT. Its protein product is CASSSSGTGESPLHF.

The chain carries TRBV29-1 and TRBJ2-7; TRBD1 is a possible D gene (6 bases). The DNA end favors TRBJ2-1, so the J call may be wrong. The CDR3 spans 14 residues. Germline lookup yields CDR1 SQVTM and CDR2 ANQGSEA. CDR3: CSVPPQGIMVEQFF. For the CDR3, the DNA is TGCAGCGTCCCTCCACAGGGTATAATGGTTGAGCAGTTCTTC.

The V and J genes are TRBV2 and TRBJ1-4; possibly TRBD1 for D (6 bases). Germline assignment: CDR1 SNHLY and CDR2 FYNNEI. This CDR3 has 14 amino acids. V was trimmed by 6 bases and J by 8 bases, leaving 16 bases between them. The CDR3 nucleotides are TGTGCCAGCAGAACAGGGTCCGGGAACGAAAAACTGTTTTTT. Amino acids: CASRTGSGNEKLFF.